This T cell receptor (beta chain) was captured by sequencing in a study of T cells after yellow fever vaccination. The table lists this clonotype with many counts. What it binds is unknown. 5'RACE template switching generated TCR cDNA, adding a universal primer site and UMIs. In TCRdb, the 5' RACE reads were re-called with MiXCR into one record per CDR3 protein. The table lists roughly 300,000 distinct CDR3 sequences, 8.1% of them singletons. Study-level findings and limits: Contamination of FACS-sorted repertoires by abundant clonotypes from the bulk population could occur. CD4 and CD8 compartments shared a small share of clonotypes. Booster samples showed a return of most primary-vaccination clones (about 97% CD4, 80% to 90% CD8).

The germline V and J ends were trimmed by 6 bases and 9 bases, with 12 bases remaining between them. This CDR3 is 11 amino acids long. The germline gives CDR1 DFQATT, CDR2 SNEGSKA (reference sequence). This chain links TRBV20-1 with TRBJ2-1, with D perhaps matching TRBD2 (5 bases). Source: PBMCs, taken about 49 days after the first yellow fever vaccination. The TCR sequence derives from a man in his late teens or twenties who received the YFV17D yellow fever vaccine. CDR3 in amino acids: CSAPWSGEQFF. The DNA of the CDR3 is TGCAGTGCCCCCTGGAGCGGTGAGCAGTTCTTC.